This T cell receptor beta chain appears in the sequencing data of a study of cytomegalovirus exposure and HLA in healthy donors. Study observations and caveats: Analysis performed later showed TCR beta chains linked to HLA being more clonally expanded than equally common others. Highly shared variants forming one cluster were likely a sequencing artifact.

The PCR made use of 60 Vbeta and 13 Jbeta primers. Data came from immunoSEQ multiplex PCR; TCRdb stores just in-frame clones and leaves some out. The sample records around 160,000 clones, almost 80% being singletons. The V gene lost 4 bases and the J gene lost 5 bases, with 3 bases spanning the gap. The germline V gene encodes CDR1 MDHEN and CDR2 SYDVKM. The CDR3 extends over 11 amino acids. About this clone: Its antigen is not known.

The chain links TRBV28 to TRBJ2-1; D is ambiguous. The receptor was isolated from a male donor in good health and CMV-seronegative. What was sequenced was PBMCs. Here the CDR3 DNA reads TGTGCCAGCAGTTCTAACAATGAGCAGTTCTTC. The encoded protein is CASSSNNEQFF.